This T cell receptor beta chain was identified in a study of blood T cell repertoires in COVID-19. Assay used: immunoSEQ multiplex PCR; TCRdb lists only in-frame clones, some missing. Among roughly 310,000 clones listed, around 90% were seen once. With V trimmed by 0 bases and J by 7 bases, 17 bases remained unmatched. This CDR3 contains 19 residues. Germline-derived CDR1 and CDR2 are MNHEY and SMNVEV (reference sequence). This clone was detected once. This clonotype originated in a woman in her thirties with COVID-19, enrolled during active disease. Sequenced material: peripheral blood. The chain is built from TRBV27 and TRBJ2-7, with 11 bases matching TRBD1. The CDR3 region is CASSLSDRGPGTTAFEQYF. The CDR3, as DNA: TGTGCCAGCAGTTTATCGGACAGGGGGCCCGGGACTACGGCTTTTGAGCAGTACTTC.